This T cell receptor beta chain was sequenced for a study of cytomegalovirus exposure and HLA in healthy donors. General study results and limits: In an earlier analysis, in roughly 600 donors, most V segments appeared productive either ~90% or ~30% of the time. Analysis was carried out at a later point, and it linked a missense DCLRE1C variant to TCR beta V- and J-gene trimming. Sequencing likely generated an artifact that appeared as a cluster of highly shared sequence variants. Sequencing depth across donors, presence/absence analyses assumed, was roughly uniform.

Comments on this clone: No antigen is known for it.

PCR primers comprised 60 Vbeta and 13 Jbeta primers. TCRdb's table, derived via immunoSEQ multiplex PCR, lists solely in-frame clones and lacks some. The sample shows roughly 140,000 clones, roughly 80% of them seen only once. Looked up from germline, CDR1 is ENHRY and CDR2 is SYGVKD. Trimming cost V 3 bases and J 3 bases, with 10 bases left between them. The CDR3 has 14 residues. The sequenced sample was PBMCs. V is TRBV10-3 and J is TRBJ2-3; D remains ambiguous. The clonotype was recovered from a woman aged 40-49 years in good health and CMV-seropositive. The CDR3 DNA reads TGTGCCATCAGTGACGTACAATGGACAGATACGCAGTATTTT. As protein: CAISDVQWTDTQYF.